Listed here are 8 T cell receptor beta chains from one sample, sequenced in a study of technical replicates of blood from several donors (dated by TCRdb to 2016 to 2017). Receptor amplification or capture employed the immunoSEQ multiplex PCR assay. The clones in this table, taken by TCRdb from immuneACCESS, are in-frame only. Not every clone is retained; where verified, under half of the shortfall comes from an unresolved V gene, and the cause of the rest is unknown. Within this sample are 95,000 to 100,000 clones, with nearly 96% of them counted one time only. The ten largest clones take up approximately 0.21% of the sample. Sequencing was done on a sample of T cells isolated from PBMCs. The receptors were sampled from a human donor in good health.

The chain links TRBV4-2 to TRBJ2-2; perhaps TRBD2 as D (6 bases). V lost 0 bases to trimming and J lost 6 bases, with 17 bases between them. Per germline, CDR1 LGHNA and CDR2 YNFKEQ. This CDR3 spans 17 amino acids. The CDR3 loop is CASSQEGSGEWAGELFF. The CDR3 DNA is TGTGCCAGCAGCCAAGAGGGTAGCGGAGAGTGGGCCGGGGAGCTGTTTTTT.

The chain employs TRBV4-1 and TRBJ2-7; tentatively, D is TRBD2 (5 bases). CDR1 MGHRA and CDR2 YSYEKL come from the germline V gene. V was cut by 4 bases and J by 3 bases, with 13 bases left in between. CDR3 size: 14 residues. CDR3 DNA: TGCGCCAGCAGCCCCCCCCAAACTAGCTACGAGCAGTACTTC. Amino acids: CASSPPQTSYEQYF.

J is TRBJ2-7 and V is TRBV6-6; tentative D call: TRBD2 (5 bases). Per the germline V gene, CDR1 is MNHNY and CDR2 is SVGAGI (reference sequence). Between the trimmed V and J ends, which lost 2 bases and 5 bases, there was a span of 13 bases. The CDR3 has 14 amino acids. CDR3 sequence reads: CASSYQDSTHEQYF. The CDR3 nucleotides read TGTGCCAGCAGTTACCAGGACTCGACCCACGAGCAGTACTTC.

Only a few counts were recorded for this clone. The rearrangement joins TRBV5-1 to TRBJ2-2; 13 bases line up with TRBD2. The CDR3 is 16 residues long. The germline CDR1 and CDR2 sequences are SGHRS and YFSETQ. J lost 6 bases, V lost 0 bases, and 2 bases had no gene match. CDR3 region: CASSLAGLAGAGELFF. CDR3 coding DNA: TGCGCCAGCAGCTTGGCCGGACTAGCGGGGGCCGGGGAGCTGTTTTTT.

The chain recombines TRBV4-1 with TRBJ2-1, with a weak D call TRBD2 (6 bases). The CDR3 sequence is 18 residues long. Trimming shortened V by 6 bases and J by 7 bases, and 28 bases separated the two germline ends. Germline V CDR1 and CDR2: MGHRA, YSYEKL. This CDR3 is CASRSDRESEVFVNEQFF. Written as DNA, the CDR3 is TGCGCCAGCAGATCGGATCGGGAGAGCGAAGTGTTTGTGAATGAGCAGTTCTTC.

This rearrangement joins TRBV28 to TRBJ2-2; D possibly corresponds to TRBD2 (6 bases). Germline values: CDR1 MDHEN, CDR2 SYDVKM. The CDR3 covers 15 residues. Trimming removed 4 bases from V and 1 base from J, with 10 bases in between. For the CDR3, the DNA is TGTGCCAGCAGTTCCGGGGGACTGAACACCGGGGAGCTGTTTTTT. This sequence encodes CASSSGGLNTGELFF.

CDR3 sequence (DNA): TGTGCCACAGGACAGGGGACGGCCTACGAGCAGTACTTC. Amino acid sequence: CATGQGTAYEQYF. The chain is built from TRBV10-3 and TRBJ2-7; 9 bases agree with TRBD1. This CDR3 region has 13 residues. Losses at the gene ends were 10 bases for V and 2 bases for J; bases not matched to a gene: 6. From germline, CDR1 is ENHRY and CDR2 SYGVKD.

This chain uses TRBV18 with TRBJ1-1; TRBD1 agrees at 10 bases. V gave up 2 bases and J gave up 3 bases; unmatched junction bases: 6. Germline V gene data show CDR1 as KGHSH and CDR2 as LQKENI. The CDR3 runs 16 residues. CDR3 bases: TGTGCCAGCTCACCAACGGGACAGGGGATGGACACTGAAGCTTTCTTT. This gives the protein CASSPTGQGMDTEAFF.